The clone carrying this T cell receptor beta chain appeared a few times. Molecular-barcoded quantitative 5'-RACE produced these TCR beta libraries. One entry per CDR3 protein, called by TCRdb with MiXCR from the 5' RACE reads. The table lists roughly 100,000 distinct CDR3 sequences, more than 20% of them singletons, with roughly 12% in the top ten. The sample comes from a study of CD8 T cells in ankylosing spondylitis. Germline values: CDR1 SGHNT, CDR2 YYREEE (reference sequence). CDR3 length equals 15 residues. J lost 4 bases, V lost 5 bases, and 10 bases had no gene match. The TCR comes from a male donor with ankylosing spondylitis. Sequenced: synovial fluid, either unsorted or a sorted T cell fraction (not recorded which). J is TRBJ2-5 and V is TRBV5-4; TRBD2 agrees at 8 bases. CDR3 protein: CASRPGGGRTETQYF. The CDR3 coding sequence is TGTGCCAGCAGGCCCGGGGGGGGGAGAACAGAGACCCAGTACTTC.